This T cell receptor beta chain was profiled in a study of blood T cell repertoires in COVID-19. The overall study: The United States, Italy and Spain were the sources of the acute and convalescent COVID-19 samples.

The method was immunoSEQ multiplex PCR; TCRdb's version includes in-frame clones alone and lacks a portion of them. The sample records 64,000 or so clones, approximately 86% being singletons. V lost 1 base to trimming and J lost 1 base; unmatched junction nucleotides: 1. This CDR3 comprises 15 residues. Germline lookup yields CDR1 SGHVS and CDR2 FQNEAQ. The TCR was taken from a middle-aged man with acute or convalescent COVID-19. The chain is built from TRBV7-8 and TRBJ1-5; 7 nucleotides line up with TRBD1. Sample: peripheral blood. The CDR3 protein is CASSLVGGSNQPQHF. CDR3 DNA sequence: TGTGCCAGCAGCTTAGTAGGGGGCAGCAATCAGCCCCAGCATTTT.